This T cell receptor beta chain was retrieved from a study of T-cell reconstitution after alpha-beta-depleted transplantation in children (TCRdb year 2016). Some background on the complete study: Using TCR repertoire profiling, the study followed T-cell immune reconstitution in a quantitative way in children after TCRalphabeta/CD19-depleted allogeneic hematopoietic cell transplantation.

As to this clonotype: The specificity of this receptor is unknown. No much larger clone exists at a distance of one base, and base qualities are not known.

The library was produced with PCR. TCRdb lists the instrument as Illumina HiSeq 2500. TCR libraries were prepared with molecular barcoding, using unique molecular identifiers to normalize TCRbeta repertoire quantification. TCRdb ran its own pipeline on the public reads, namely fastp trimming at Q25 and MiXCR clone calling, and kept in-frame beta chains. Identical CDR3 proteins give one entry, which carries the most common genes and DNA. Recorded for this sample are 420,000 or so distinct CDR3 sequences; 9.5% to 13% of them occurred a single time. The top ten constitute over 4.5% of the sample. The CDR1 and CDR2 encoded by the germline V gene are SQVTM and ANQGSEA. The trim is 4 bases for V and 6 bases for J, with a gap of 17 bases between the germline ends. There are 14 amino acids in the CDR3, from cysteine to phenylalanine inclusive. Left in the record is the CDR3 DNA by itself, 42 bases read in frame from the first base.

The TCR originated in a human donor who donated a stem cell graft to a child with acute myeloid leukemia. The sequencing here drew on PBMCs from the stem cell graft donor, taken from the stem cell graft. The rearrangement joined TRBV29-1 to TRBJ2-3; a tentative D match to TRBD1 spans 5 bases. The CDR3 region has the sequence CSVVLGALPDTQYF. The DNA reads TGCAGCGTTGTCCTTGGGGCCCTTCCCGATACGCAGTATTTT.